The subject of this entry is one TCR beta chain. Antigen specificity is unknown. Germline V CDR1 and CDR2: MNHNY, SVGAGI (reference sequence). The CDR3 covers 14 residues. Between the trimmed V and J ends, which lost 6 bases and 5 bases, there was a span of 16 bases. A J-beta primer mix and a sample-barcoded 5' primer were used in a second PCR of about 7 to 12 cycles. TCRdb redid the calling of the 5' RACE reads with MiXCR, one entry per CDR3 protein. The repertoire holds just under 900,000 distinct CDR3 sequences, with more than 25% as singletons. These data are taken from a study of blood T cells in healthy people across ages. General study findings and limits: A roughly linear fall in TCR beta diversity per million T cells was seen with increasing age.

Individuals who donated were healthy Caucasians from Russia aged about 6 to 100. Peripheral blood, about 10 milliliters per donor, was collected. Sequencing used blood. The source is an elderly woman in good health. V and J are TRBV6-6 and TRBJ2-5; possibly TRBD1 for D (6 bases). The CDR3 loop reads CASSVAGVRETQYF. The CDR3 DNA sequence: TGTGCCAGCAGCGTGGCAGGGGTGCGGGAGACCCAGTACTTC.